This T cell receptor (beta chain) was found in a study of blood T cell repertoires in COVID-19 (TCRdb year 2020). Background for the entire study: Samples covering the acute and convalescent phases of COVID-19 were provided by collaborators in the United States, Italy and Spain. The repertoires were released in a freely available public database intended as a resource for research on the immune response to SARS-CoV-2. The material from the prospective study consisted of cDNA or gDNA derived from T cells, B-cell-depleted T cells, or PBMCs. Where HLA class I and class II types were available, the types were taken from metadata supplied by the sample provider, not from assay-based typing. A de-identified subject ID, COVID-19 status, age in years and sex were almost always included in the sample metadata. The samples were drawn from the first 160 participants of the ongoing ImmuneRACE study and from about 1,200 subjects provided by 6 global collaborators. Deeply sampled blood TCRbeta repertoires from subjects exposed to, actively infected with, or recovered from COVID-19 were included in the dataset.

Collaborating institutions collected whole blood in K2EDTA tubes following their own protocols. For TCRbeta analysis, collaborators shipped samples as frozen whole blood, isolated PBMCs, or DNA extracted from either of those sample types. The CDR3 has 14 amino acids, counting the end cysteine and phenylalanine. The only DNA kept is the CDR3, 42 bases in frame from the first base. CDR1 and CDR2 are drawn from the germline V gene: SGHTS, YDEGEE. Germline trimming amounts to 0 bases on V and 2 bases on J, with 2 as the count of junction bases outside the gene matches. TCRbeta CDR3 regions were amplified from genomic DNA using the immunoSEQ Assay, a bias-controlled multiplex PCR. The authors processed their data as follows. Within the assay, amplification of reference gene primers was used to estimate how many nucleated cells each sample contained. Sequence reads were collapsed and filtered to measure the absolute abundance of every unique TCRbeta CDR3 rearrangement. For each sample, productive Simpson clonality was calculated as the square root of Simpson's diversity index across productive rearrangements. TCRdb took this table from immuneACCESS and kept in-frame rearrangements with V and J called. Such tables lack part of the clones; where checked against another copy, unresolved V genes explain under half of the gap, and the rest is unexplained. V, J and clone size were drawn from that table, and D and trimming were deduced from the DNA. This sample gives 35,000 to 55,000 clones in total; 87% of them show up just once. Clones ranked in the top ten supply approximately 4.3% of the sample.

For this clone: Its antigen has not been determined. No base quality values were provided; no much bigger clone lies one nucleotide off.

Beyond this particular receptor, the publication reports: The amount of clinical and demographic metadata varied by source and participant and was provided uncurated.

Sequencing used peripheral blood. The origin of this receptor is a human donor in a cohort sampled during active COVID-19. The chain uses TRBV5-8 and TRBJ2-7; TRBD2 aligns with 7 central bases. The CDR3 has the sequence CASSLVGGAYEQYF. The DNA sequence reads TGTGCCAGCAGCTTGGTTGGGGGGGCCTACGAGCAGTACTTC.